This T cell receptor beta chain was profiled in a study of cytomegalovirus exposure and HLA in healthy donors. Study-wide results and limits: Rates of TCR association differed by HLA locus in a later analysis, with DRB1 highest and HLA-C lowest. An observed cluster of highly shared sequence variants was recorded as a likely sequencing artifact. Further analysis, carried out later, found HLA-associated TCR beta chains more clonally expanded than equally common other chains.

PCR used 60 Vbeta primers and 13 Jbeta primers. Clones were sequenced by immunoSEQ multiplex PCR, and TCRdb holds only the in-frame ones, with some missing. In the table there are 150,000 to 200,000 clones, roughly 80% of which are singletons. On this clone: Its antigen is unknown.

The CDR3 loop spans 15 amino acids. Germline CDR1 is ENHRY and CDR2 is SYGVKD. V gave up 3 bases and J gave up 10 bases, with 16 bases separating them. Sequenced material: PBMCs. The rearrangement uses TRBV10-3 and TRBJ1-6; no clear D. The TCR sequence derives from a woman aged 45 to 65 in good health and CMV-seronegative. As DNA, the CDR3 is TGTGCCATCAGTGACCATAAGGGAGGAGTCTCACCCCTCCACTTT. Protein: CAISDHKGGVSPLHF.